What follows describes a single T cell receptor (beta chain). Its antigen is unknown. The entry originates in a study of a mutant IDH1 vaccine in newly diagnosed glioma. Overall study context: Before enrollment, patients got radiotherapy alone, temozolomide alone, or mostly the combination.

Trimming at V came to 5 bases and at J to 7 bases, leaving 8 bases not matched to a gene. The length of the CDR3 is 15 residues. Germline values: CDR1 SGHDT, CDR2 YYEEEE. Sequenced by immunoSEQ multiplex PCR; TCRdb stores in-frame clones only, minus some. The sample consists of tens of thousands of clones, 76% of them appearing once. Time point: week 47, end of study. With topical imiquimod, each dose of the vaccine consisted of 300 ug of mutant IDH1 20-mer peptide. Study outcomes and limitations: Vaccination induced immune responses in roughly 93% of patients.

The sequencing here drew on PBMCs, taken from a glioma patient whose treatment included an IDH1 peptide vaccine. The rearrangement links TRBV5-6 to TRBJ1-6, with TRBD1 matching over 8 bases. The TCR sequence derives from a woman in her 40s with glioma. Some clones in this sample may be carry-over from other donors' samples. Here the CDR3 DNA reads TGTGCCAGCAGACGGACAGGGCTGGACAATTCACCCCTCCACTTT. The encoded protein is CASRRTGLDNSPLHF.